This T cell receptor (beta chain) appears in the sequencing data of a study of shared clonotypes between healthy human individuals. CD45RO-negative CD8 cells positively selected for CCR7 made up the naive population, which excluded terminally differentiated effector memory CD45RA+ cells. Profiling relied on immunoSEQ multiplex PCR, and the TCRdb table lists in-frame clones only, not all of them. Of 1.5 million to 2.5 million clones listed, about 94% are singletons. V was clipped by 5 bases and J by 4 bases, with 20 bases between them. The CDR3 extends over 16 amino acids. CDR1 and CDR2 from the germline V gene are SEHNR and FQNEAQ (reference sequence).

The sample taken for sequencing was naive CD8+ T cells sorted from blood. This receptor was identified in a man aged 18 to 30 in good health. This chain links TRBV7-9 with TRBJ1-1; D unclear. The CDR3 nucleotides are TGTGCCAGCAGCCACTCGACACATATGATTGGCACTGAAGCTTTCTTT. Amino acids: CASSHSTHMIGTEAFF. Full variable domain (missing parts from reference TRBV7-9 and TRBJ1-1): DTGVSQNPRHKITKRGQNVTFRCDPISEHNRLYWYRQTLGQGPEFLTYFQNEAQLEKSRLLSDRFSAERPKGSFSTLEIQRTEQGDSAMYLCASSHSTHMIGTEAFFGQGTRLTVV.